The clone carrying this T cell receptor beta chain was picked up many times. The data derive from a study of regulatory T cells in long-lasting Graves disease. Assembly of TCR beta libraries relied on iRepertoire HTBI primers together with Arm-PCR of CDR3 regions. TCRdb independently ran MiXCR on the multiplex PCR reads; one entry per CDR3 protein. The table shows 400,000 to 500,000 distinct CDR3 sequences, with roughly 23% occurring only once. Time point of the sample: persistent/refractory GD, antithyroid drugs over 5 years with positive TRAb. There was RNA extracted from PBMCs, and the TCR library was made from it. Source: peripheral blood mononuclear cells (PBMCs), taken when the disease was refractory, from a patient treated with antithyroid drugs. The sequence derives from a female donor with Graves disease.

CDR3: CASSLPLGTGVYGYTF. The CDR3 DNA reads as TGTGCCAGCAGCTTACCTCTCGGGACAGGAGTCTATGGCTACACCTTC. This sequence joins TRBV7-2 and TRBJ1-2; 8 nucleotides align to TRBD1. Germline CDR1 reads SGHTA; CDR2 reads FQGNSA. V shed 2 bases, J shed 4 bases, and the junction held 9 bases outside the gene matches. The CDR3 contains 16 residues.